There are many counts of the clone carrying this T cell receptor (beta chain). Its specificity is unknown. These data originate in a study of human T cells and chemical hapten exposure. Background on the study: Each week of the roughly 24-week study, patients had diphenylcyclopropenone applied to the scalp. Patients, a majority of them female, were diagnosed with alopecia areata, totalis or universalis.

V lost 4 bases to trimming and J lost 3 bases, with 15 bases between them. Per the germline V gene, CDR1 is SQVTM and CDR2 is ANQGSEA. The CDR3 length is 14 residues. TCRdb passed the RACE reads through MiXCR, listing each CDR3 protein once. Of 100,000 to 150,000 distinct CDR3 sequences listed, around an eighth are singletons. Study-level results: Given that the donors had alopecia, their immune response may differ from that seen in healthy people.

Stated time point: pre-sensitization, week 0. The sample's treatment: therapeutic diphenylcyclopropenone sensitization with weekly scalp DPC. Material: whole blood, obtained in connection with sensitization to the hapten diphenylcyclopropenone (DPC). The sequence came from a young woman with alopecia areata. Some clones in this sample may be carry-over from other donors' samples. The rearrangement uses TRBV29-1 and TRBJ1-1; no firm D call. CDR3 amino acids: CSVGSSAEDTEAFF. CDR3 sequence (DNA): TGCAGCGTTGGAAGTTCCGCAGAGGACACTGAAGCTTTCTTT.